What follows are 3 T cell receptor beta chains derived from one specimen sequenced in a study of response to subunit inactivated influenza vaccine. One entry per CDR3 protein, called by TCRdb with MiXCR from the RT-PCR reads. The sample lists about 650,000 distinct CDR3 sequences, about 15% occurring once. Sequenced here: PBMCs from blood, sampled roughly 2 weeks before vaccination. Every receptor here comes from a man aged 50 to 59 who received an inactivated influenza vaccine.

The chain links TRBV4-3 to TRBJ2-1; D is unclear. CDR3 size: 13 residues. CDR1 and CDR2 from the germline V gene are LGHNA and YSLEER. The V and J ends lost 3 bases and 8 bases respectively, with 11 bases between them. The CDR3 nucleotides read TGCGCCAGCAGCCAGATGCTTAACTATGAGCAGTTCTTC. The encoded protein is CASSQMLNYEQFF.

The chain recombines TRBV20-1 with TRBJ2-3; no clear D. CDR3 length: 14 amino acids. Germline CDR1 DFQATT, CDR2 SNEGSKA (reference sequence). Trimming stripped 0 bases from V and 0 bases from J, with 7 bases between. CDR3 nucleotide sequence: TGCAGTGCTAGAGATCTATCTAGCACAGATACGCAGTATTTT. Translating gives CSARDLSSTDTQYF.

The chain joins TRBV9 to TRBJ2-7, with TRBD2 matching over 8 bases. This CDR3 contains 15 residues. V was clipped by 2 bases and J by 2 bases; unmatched bases: 6. CDR1 is SGDLS, CDR2 YYNGEE, per germline. The CDR3 loop reads CASSVTGTSTYEQYF. CDR3 DNA: TGTGCCAGCAGCGTGACCGGGACTAGTACCTACGAGCAGTACTTC.